This TCR beta chain was sequenced during a study of T cells in Graves' hyperthyroidism and ophthalmopathy. Study details: Peripheral blood was collected at initial diagnosis, before any treatment.

RNA transcripts gave rise to amplified TCR beta CDR3 regions. HTBI primers were the set used in a first-round RT-PCR of the TCR CDR3. TCRdb reprocessed the multiplex PCR reads with MiXCR, giving one entry per CDR3 protein. Found here are approximately 400,000 distinct CDR3 sequences, about 18% of them singletons; the top ten hold 40%. Findings and limits, study-wide: The model made its ophthalmopathy prediction, and onset followed a median approximately 6 months later.

This clonotype came up many times. Its antigen is unidentified. Per germline, CDR1 LGHDT and CDR2 YNNKEL (reference sequence). V lost 1 base and J lost 5, with 8 bases in between. There are 13 residues in the CDR3. The chain recombines TRBV3-1 with TRBJ1-1; no clear D gene. The sample was blood. This receptor was taken from a man younger than 35 with Graves' ophthalmopathy. The CDR3 DNA is TGTGCCAGCAGCCAAGGAATGGGGACTGAAGCTTTCTTT. Amino acid sequence: CASSQGMGTEAFF.